The 12 T cell receptor beta chains listed next were all sequenced from one sample in a study of T-cell memory formation after mild COVID-19. TCRdb analysed the 5' RACE reads with MiXCR anew, one entry per CDR3 protein. The table has around 340,000 distinct CDR3 sequences, approximately 12% seen once. The source material was PBMCs or a T cell subset sorted from them (not recorded which). The origin of the receptors is a man aged 18 to 29 who had mild COVID-19 (a few samples of this study predate the infection). Cell type and time point are not known.

The chain employs TRBV7-2 and TRBJ2-2, with TRBD1 matching 12 bases. CDR1 and CDR2 from the germline V gene are SGHTA and FQGNSA. The CDR3 is 19 residues long. V trimming: 5 bases; J trimming: 4 bases; junction bases outside the gene matches: 14. CDR3 sequence (DNA): TGTGCCAGCAGCGCCCCTGGGACCGGGACAGGGGGCGTCACCGGGGAGCTGTTTTTT. Its translation: CASSAPGTGTGGVTGELFF.

The chain uses TRBV7-2 and TRBJ2-5; no firm D call. Trimming pared 1 base from V and 1 base from J, leaving 7 bases between. Looked up from germline, CDR1 is SGHTA and CDR2 is FQGNSA. The CDR3 contains 14 residues. CDR3 sequence (DNA): TGTGCCAGCAGCTTAGGGCCAGCCCAAGAGACCCAGTACTTC. It specifies CASSLGPAQETQYF.

This clonotype was found a few times. The gene calls are TRBV6-2 or TRBV6-3 and TRBJ1-5; 7 bases line up with TRBD1. Germline values: CDR1 MNHEY, CDR2 SVGEGT. The CDR3 is made up of 17 amino acids. Trimming cost V 5 bases and J 5 bases; bases outside gene matches: 15. The CDR3 coding sequence is TGTGCCAGCAGTACCCCGGGGGTAGGGGGCTTACATCAGCCCCAGCATTTT. Protein product: CASSTPGVGGLHQPQHF.

This clonotype was seen repeatedly, ten times or more. The V gene is TRBV5-1, the J gene TRBJ2-3; TRBD1 matches at 7 bases. J gave up 6 bases and V 4 bases, and 8 bases lay outside the gene matches. Germline CDR1 and CDR2: SGHRS and YFSETQ. CDR3 size: 14 residues. The CDR3 sequence is CASSPGGAEDTQYF. In DNA form, the CDR3 reads TGCGCCAGCAGCCCAGGGGGAGCAGAGGATACGCAGTATTTT. Looking up the rest from reference TRBV5-1 and TRBJ2-3 gives the full variable domain: KAGVTQTPRYLIKTRGQQVTLSCSPISGHRSVSWYQQTPGQGLQFLFEYFSETQRNKGNFPGRFSGRQFSNSRSEMNVSTLELGDSALYLCASSPGGAEDTQYFGPGTRLTVL.

This clonotype came up many times. The chain is built from TRBV6-2 or TRBV6-3 and TRBJ2-7, with D perhaps assigned TRBD1 or TRBD2 (5 bases each). The CDR3 runs 14 residues. Deletions cut 2 bases from V and 2 bases from J, with 10 bases between. Looked up from germline, CDR1 is MNHEY and CDR2 is SVGEGT. CDR3 loop: CASSYGTTTYEQYV. DNA for the CDR3: TGTGCCAGCAGTTACGGGACGACTACCTACGAGCAGTACGTC.

This clonotype was picked up many times. This sequence joins TRBV6-2 or TRBV6-3 and TRBJ1-1, with D unclear. Germline V gene lookup returns CDR1 MNHEY and CDR2 SVGEGT. This CDR3 has 15 residues. V was shortened by 4 bases and J by 1 base, with 13 bases between the two germline ends. The CDR3 DNA reads TGTGCCAGCAGTTGGCAGTGGGCTAAGAACACTGAAGCTTTCTTT. Protein sequence: CASSWQWAKNTEAFF.

The sample holds a few counts of this clonotype. This chain uses TRBV9 with TRBJ2-1, with 10 positions matching TRBD2. Germline V gene lookup returns CDR1 SGDLS and CDR2 YYNGEE. V was clipped by 3 bases and J by 9 bases; unmatched bases: 9. The CDR3 covers 15 residues. CDR3 loop: CASSGAGGSLVEQFF. CDR3 in DNA: TGTGCCAGCAGCGGAGCGGGGGGGTCTCTTGTTGAGCAGTTCTTC.

A few counts support this clonotype. In DNA, the CDR3 is TGCAGTGCCCCCCCGGACAGGGTCACAGAGACCCAGTACTTC. Its translation: CSAPPDRVTETQYF. The genes are TRBV20-1 and TRBJ2-5, with 8 nucleotides matching TRBD1. The CDR3 spans 14 residues. From germline, CDR1 is DFQATT and CDR2 SNEGSKA (reference sequence). With V trimmed by 6 bases and J by 4 bases, 10 bases remained unmatched.

This clonotype was counted a few times. In DNA form, the CDR3 reads TGTGCCAGCAGATATCGCCCGTCGGGCTACAACACCGGGGAGCTGTTTTTT. It is translated as CASRYRPSGYNTGELFF. V gene TRBV5-6 combines with J gene TRBJ2-2; D call uncertain. The V and J ends lost 5 bases and 2 bases respectively, with 19 bases between them. CDR1 is SGHDT and CDR2 is YYEEEE in the germline V gene. This CDR3 has 17 amino acids.

This clonotype was observed at least ten times. The V and J genes are TRBV2 and TRBJ1-6; the D gene is possibly TRBD1 (5 bases). Trimming left V 7 bases short and J 8 bases short, with 15 bases between. The CDR3 is made up of 14 amino acids. Germline-derived CDR1 and CDR2 are SNHLY and FYNNEI. The CDR3 nucleotides are TGTGCCAGCACCTTAGGGGAGTTTTATTCACCCCTCCACTTT. Residues: CASTLGEFYSPLHF. The full variable domain, completed using reference TRBV2 and TRBJ1-6, is EPEVTQTPSHQVTQMGQEVILRCVPISNHLYFYWYRQILGQKVEFLVSFYNNEISEKSEIFDDQFSVERPDGSNFTLKIRSTKLEDSAMYFCASTLGEFYSPLHFGNGTRLTVT.

The chain joins TRBV9 to TRBJ2-5; the match to TRBD2 covers 11 bases. Germline trimming cut 0 bases from V and 5 bases from J; bases unmatched to any gene: 3. The CDR3 totals 15 residues. Germline lookup yields CDR1 SGDLS and CDR2 YYNGEE. In nucleotides, the CDR3 is TGTGCCAGCAGCGTAGTTGGGACTAGCGGCGAGACCCAGTACTTC. It translates to CASSVVGTSGETQYF.

This clonotype was observed a few times. The chain uses TRBV10-2 and TRBJ1-2; D is uncertain. CDR1 is WSHSY, CDR2 SAAADI, per germline. Deletions cut 8 bases from V and 5 bases from J, with 18 bases between. This CDR3 has 14 amino acids. CDR3 loop: CASGRTEEYYGYTF. The DNA of the CDR3 is TGCGCCAGCGGGAGGACGGAGGAGTATTATGGCTACACCTTC.